A selection of T cell receptor beta chains follows, all from one sample in a study of cytomegalovirus exposure and HLA in healthy donors. The protocol was immunoSEQ multiplex PCR, while the TCRdb copy is restricted to in-frame clones and leaves out a portion. This table has approximately 170,000 clones, about 63% appearing once. Sequencing used PBMCs. Source of these receptors: a woman aged 40 to 49 in good health and CMV-seropositive. CDR3s include the opening cysteine and the closing phenylalanine or tryptophan. A D gene is named only where the DNA matches it firmly. Expanded clones are given a class, and other clones once, few, many or no size at all.

j_gene | d_gene | v_gene | abundance | CDR3aa | CDR3nt
TRBJ1-1 | - | TRBV15 | once | CATSRGGKGGYTEAFF | TGTGCCACCAGCAGAGGGGGTAAAGGGGGATATACTGAAGCTTTCTTT
TRBJ2-7 | - | TRBV7-2 | - | CASSLSLYEQYF | TGTGCCAGCAGCTTAAGCCTGTACGAGCAGTACTTC
TRBJ1-1 | TRBD1 | TRBV5-6 | - | CASSWGTDVNTEAFF | TGTGCCAGCAGCTGGGGGACAGATGTAAACACTGAAGCTTTCTTT
TRBJ2-7 | TRBD2 | TRBV7-9 | once | CASSIRGASGTGEQYF | TGTGCCAGCAGCATTAGGGGGGCTAGCGGGACGGGGGAGCAGTACTTC
TRBJ2-7 | TRBD2 | TRBV19 | - | CASSLSGGDSYEQYF | TGTGCCAGTAGCCTGAGCGGGGGGGACTCCTACGAGCAGTACTTC
TRBJ2-5 | - | TRBV21-1 | once | CATRGLAGETQYF | TGTGCCACCAGGGGACTAGCAGGGGAGACCCAGTACTTC
TRBJ2-3 | TRBD2 | TRBV28 | few | CASTLGGSTDTQYF | TGTGCCAGCACCCTGGGAGGGAGCACAGATACGCAGTATTTT
TRBJ2-6 | TRBD2 | TRBV27 | - | CASSISGSPLLSGANVLTF | TGTGCCAGCAGTATCAGCGGGAGCCCTCTTCTCTCTGGGGCCAACGTCCTGACTTTC
TRBJ2-3 | TRBD2 | TRBV7-3 | - | CASSLRLAGGTDTQYF | TGTGCCAGCAGCTTACGGCTAGCGGGGGGCACAGATACGCAGTATTTT
TRBJ2-5 | TRBD2 | TRBV6-5 | few | CASSGGGGVGETQYF | TGTGCCAGCAGTGGCGGGGGGGGCGTTGGAGAGACCCAGTACTTC
TRBJ2-1 | - | TRBV13 | - | CASSLDRAELINEQFF | TGTGCCAGCAGCTTAGACAGGGCGGAGTTGATAAATGAGCAGTTCTTC
TRBJ1-1 | - | TRBV7-3 | - | CASGATGNTEAFF | TGTGCCAGTGGAGCGACAGGGAACACTGAAGCTTTCTTT
TRBJ2-7 | - | TRBV4-3 | - | CASSLPSSRNLPYEQYF | TGCGCCAGCAGCCTCCCCTCGTCCAGGAACCTCCCCTACGAGCAGTACTTC
TRBJ2-7 | TRBD2 | TRBV4-3 | - | CASSQGAGGIYEQYF | TGCGCCAGCAGCCAAGGGGCGGGGGGCATCTACGAGCAGTACTTC
TRBJ1-4 | - | TRBV28 | few | CASSLTVNEKLFF | TGTGCCAGCAGTTTAACGGTGAATGAAAAACTGTTTTTT
TRBJ1-2 | - | TRBV4-1 | - | CASSRQTLHSQAYGYTF | TGCGCCAGCAGCCGCCAAACCCTACACAGCCAGGCCTATGGCTACACCTTC
TRBJ2-3 | - | TRBV6-6 | - | CASKRTSTDTQYF | TGTGCCAGCAAGAGGACTAGCACAGATACGCAGTATTTT
TRBJ1-2 | TRBD1 | TRBV10-3 | - | CAITGDRQLGYTF | TGTGCCATCACCGGGGACAGGCAATTAGGCTACACCTTC